The rows below give T cell receptor beta chains drawn from one sample of a study of T-cell reconstitution after alpha-beta-depleted transplantation in children. TCRdb fed the PCR reads into MiXCR, producing one record per CDR3 protein. The sample yields 130,000 or so distinct CDR3 sequences, roughly 10% seen once. Sample: PBMCs, mostly from graft donor cells, taken 180 days after TCRalphabeta/CD19-depleted stem cell transplant. Receptors originate from a girl in the first two years of life who had a stem cell transplant for combined immunodeficiency, so the T cells may come from the graft donor. CDR3s include the opening cysteine and the closing phenylalanine or tryptophan. The order of the fields is CDR3 length, V gene, clone size, D gene, J gene, CDR3 DNA, CDR3 protein. A D gene is named only where the DNA matches it firmly. Clone sizes are given selectively: once, few, many, or a class where the clone is expanded.

length: 15; V: TRBV7-2; size: few; D: TRBD1; J: TRBJ2-3; DNA: TGTGCCAGCAGCTTTGTTCAGGGGGCATCCGATACGCAGTATTTT; CDR3: CASSFVQGASDTQYF
length: 14; V: TRBV12-3/TRBV12-4; size: NA; D: NA; J: TRBJ2-3; DNA: TGTGCCAGCACCCAAGGGGGGCCCACAGATACGCAGTATTTT; CDR3: CASTQGGPTDTQYF
length: 14; V: TRBV29-1; size: few; D: NA; J: TRBJ2-1; DNA: TGCAGCGTTGAAAGATGGAGTTCCTACAATGAGCAGTTCTTC; CDR3: CSVERWSSYNEQFF
length: 13; V: TRBV7-2; size: NA; D: NA; J: TRBJ2-1; DNA: TGTGCCAGCAGCTCCTCAAACCGGGACTCGGGATTCTTC; CDR3: CASSSSNRDSGFF
length: 12; V: TRBV29-1; size: NA; D: TRBD2; J: TRBJ2-7; DNA: TGCAGCGCCTTCGGGACTACTTACGAGCAGTACTTC; CDR3: CSAFGTTYEQYF
length: 18; V: TRBV5-1; size: few; D: TRBD2; J: TRBJ2-3; DNA: TGCGCCAGCAGCTTGGGGACTAGCGGGGGCCCTAGCACAGATACGCAGTATTTT; CDR3: CASSLGTSGGPSTDTQYF
length: 13; V: TRBV20-1; size: many; D: NA; J: TRBJ2-5; DNA: TGCAGTGCGGCGTGGCCGTACCTGGCGACCCAGTACTTC; CDR3: CSAAWPYLATQYF
length: 13; V: TRBV20-1; size: few; D: NA; J: TRBJ2-7; DNA: TGCAGTGCTATCCACGGGAGACGAGACGAGCAGTACTTC; CDR3: CSAIHGRRDEQYF
length: 17; V: TRBV12-3/TRBV12-4; size: few; D: NA; J: TRBJ1-1; DNA: TGTGCCAGCAGTGGGCCAGGTGAACCTCTGAGGGACACTGAAGCTTTCTTT; CDR3: CASSGPGEPLRDTEAFF
length: 16; V: TRBV18; size: few; D: TRBD2; J: TRBJ2-7; DNA: TGTGCCAGCTCACCACGGTTAGCGGGAGGGCAGTACGAGCAGTACTTC; CDR3: CASSPRLAGGQYEQYF
length: 17; V: TRBV10-3; size: few; D: NA; J: TRBJ1-6; DNA: TGTGCCATCAGTGAGGGCCAGGGCAGCTCCTATAATTCACCCCTCCACTTT; CDR3: CAISEGQGSSYNSPLHF
length: 15; V: TRBV9; size: NA; D: NA; J: TRBJ2-7; DNA: TGTGCCAGCAGCGTGGGGGCCGGCTACTCCTACGAGCAGTACTTC; CDR3: CASSVGAGYSYEQYF
length: 15; V: TRBV12-3/TRBV12-4; size: NA; D: TRBD1; J: TRBJ2-1; DNA: TGTGCCAGCAGTTCCCTCGACAGGGGGCGAAATGAGCAGTTCTTC; CDR3: CASSSLDRGRNEQFF
length: 16; V: TRBV10-3; size: few; D: TRBD1; J: TRBJ2-7; DNA: TGTGCCATCAGTCTAACTCCGGGACAGGGGACCTACGAGCAGTACTTC; CDR3: CAISLTPGQGTYEQYF
length: 15; V: TRBV10-3; size: few; D: NA; J: TRBJ1-6; DNA: TGTGCCATCAGTGAGTTAAAGGGAAATAATTCACCCCTCCACTTT; CDR3: CAISELKGNNSPLHF
length: 12; V: TRBV30; size: NA; D: NA; J: TRBJ1-6; DNA: TGTGCCTGGAGTGCCCCCCCCTCACCCCTCCACTTT; CDR3: CAWSAPPSPLHF
length: 20; V: TRBV4-2; size: few; D: NA; J: TRBJ1-3; DNA: TGTGCCAGCAGCCAAGAGAGGCAGGTCGGGGCCTCGTTGGCTGGAAACACCATATATTTT; CDR3: CASSQERQVGASLAGNTIYF
length: 15; V: TRBV12-3/TRBV12-4; size: NA; D: NA; J: TRBJ2-1; DNA: TGTGCCAGCAGTTTGGGCGGGACCCCCTACAATGAGCAGTTCTTC; CDR3: CASSLGGTPYNEQFF
length: 15; V: TRBV7-2; size: few; D: NA; J: TRBJ1-5; DNA: TGTGCCAGCAGCTTCCGTCTGGGAAGCAATCAGCCCCAGCATTTT; CDR3: CASSFRLGSNQPQHF
length: 15; V: TRBV5-6; size: NA; D: NA; J: TRBJ2-3; DNA: TGTGCCAGCAGGGGCGGGGGCCTCAGCACAGATACGCAGTATTTT; CDR3: CASRGGGLSTDTQYF
length: 15; V: TRBV5-5; size: many; D: TRBD1; J: TRBJ2-7; DNA: TGTGCCAGCAGCCTACTTACAGGGGGCGAAGAAGAGCAGTACTTC; CDR3: CASSLLTGGEEEQYF
length: 15; V: TRBV20-1; size: NA; D: NA; J: TRBJ2-7; DNA: TGCAGTGCTAGAGTTTTGCAGGGGAGCTCCTACGAGCAGTACTTC; CDR3: CSARVLQGSSYEQYF
length: 16; V: TRBV20-1; size: NA; D: TRBD2; J: TRBJ2-5; DNA: TGCAGTGCTAGAGATCCGACTAGCGGGAACCAAGAGACCCAGTACTTC; CDR3: CSARDPTSGNQETQYF
length: 17; V: TRBV12-3/TRBV12-4; size: few; D: TRBD1; J: TRBJ2-1; DNA: TGTGCCAGCAGTTTAGGGCCGGGACAGGGGGTCTACAATGAGCAGTTCTTC; CDR3: CASSLGPGQGVYNEQFF
length: 17; V: TRBV18; size: few; D: TRBD1; J: TRBJ2-4; DNA: TGTGCCAGCTCACCATTCGGGACAGGGGTGGCCAAAAACATTCAGTACTTC; CDR3: CASSPFGTGVAKNIQYF
length: 15; V: TRBV12-3/TRBV12-4; size: few; D: NA; J: TRBJ1-1; DNA: TGTGCCAGCAGTTTAAAGGGGGGACAGAACACTGAAGCTTTCTTT; CDR3: CASSLKGGQNTEAFF
length: 16; V: TRBV6-5; size: few; D: TRBD1; J: TRBJ2-7; DNA: TGTGCCAGCAGTTACTCCGGACAGGGGGGAAATTACGAGCAGTACTTC; CDR3: CASSYSGQGGNYEQYF
length: 11; V: TRBV5-1; size: NA; D: NA; J: TRBJ2-7; DNA: TGCGCCAGCAGCGGCCCGGGCGAGCAGTACTTC; CDR3: CASSGPGEQYF